The present T cell receptor beta chain was sequenced within a study of blood T cells in healthy people across ages. Sample-barcoded 5' priming and a J-beta primer mix drove a second PCR of about 6 to 11 cycles. TCRdb re-analysed the 5' RACE reads in MiXCR, keeping a single row per CDR3 protein. This sample has about 2 million distinct CDR3 sequences; just under 50% occur once, and the top ten carry 2% to 2.5%. The CDR3 runs 16 residues. The germline V gene has CDR1 DFQATT and CDR2 SNEGSKA (reference sequence). V gave up 0 bases and J gave up 6 bases; unmatched junction bases: 5. Extraction of total RNA produced a minimum of 5 micrograms from each sample.

Sequencing was carried out using blood. This chain links TRBV20-1 with TRBJ2-2; the match to TRBD2 covers 12 bases. The TCR sequence derives from a woman aged 40 to 50 in good health. The CDR3 sequence is CSARDATSGGAGELFF. CDR3 DNA: TGCAGTGCTAGAGATGCGACTAGCGGGGGTGCCGGGGAGCTGTTTTTT.